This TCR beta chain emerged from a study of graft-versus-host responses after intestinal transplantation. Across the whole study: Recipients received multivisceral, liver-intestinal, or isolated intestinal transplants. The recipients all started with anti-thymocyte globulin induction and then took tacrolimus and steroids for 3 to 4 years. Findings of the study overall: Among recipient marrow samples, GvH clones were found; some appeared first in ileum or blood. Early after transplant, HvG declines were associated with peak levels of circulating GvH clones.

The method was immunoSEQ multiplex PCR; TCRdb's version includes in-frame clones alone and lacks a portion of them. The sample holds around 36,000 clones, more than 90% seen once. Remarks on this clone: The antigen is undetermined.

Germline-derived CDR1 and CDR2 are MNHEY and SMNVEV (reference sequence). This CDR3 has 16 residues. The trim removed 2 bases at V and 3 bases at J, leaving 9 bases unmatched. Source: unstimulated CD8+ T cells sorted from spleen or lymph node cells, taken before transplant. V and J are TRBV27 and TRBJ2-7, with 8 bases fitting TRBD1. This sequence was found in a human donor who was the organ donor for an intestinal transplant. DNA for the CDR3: TGTGCCAGCAGTTTACTCTCAGGGGGCACTCTCTACGAGCAGTACTTC. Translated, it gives CASSLLSGGTLYEQYF.